This TCR beta chain appears in the sequencing data of a study of naive and memory T cell subsets. General observations from the study: Gini index rose across naive, CM, EM and EMRA in CD4 and CD8. Especially in CD8 cells, naive repertoires contained a few larger clonotypes, possibly CD45RA-re-expressing memory cells.

Cells stained for CD3, CD4, CD8, CD45RA and CD27 were sorted into four subsets. This clonotype turned up a few times. Antigen: not known. An equimolar mix of two oligonucleotides served as the beta constant-region primer for TRBC1 and TRBC2. Ligated cDNA was amplified by four rounds of PCR with nested alpha and beta constant-region primers and SP2. TCRdb re-called the UMI-ligation and nested PCR reads through MiXCR, storing one row per CDR3 protein. Seen here are some 110,000 distinct CDR3 sequences, roughly 15% observed once, and the top ten hold approximately 2.8%. From germline, CDR1 is SGDLS and CDR2 YYNGEE. The CDR3 contains 15 residues. V lost 4 bases to trimming and J lost 2 bases, with 16 bases between them.

This receptor was obtained from a human donor in good health. The source material was naive CD8+ T cells from blood. This chain links TRBV9 with TRBJ2-7; maybe TRBD2 (6 bases). CDR3 in DNA: TGTGCCAGCAGCCTGAGTGGCGGGGCCACCTACGAGCAGTACTTC. This translates into CASSLSGGATYEQYF.